This T cell receptor beta chain was retrieved from a study of cytomegalovirus exposure and HLA in healthy donors (dated 2017 in TCRdb). In the study overall: According to an earlier analysis of a few hundred of the donors, roughly 180 million T cells yielded over 90 million unique TCR beta sequences and 276 Gb of sequence data. Roughly 300 gigabases of sequencing data and 91 million or so unique TCR sequences made up an early release that covered 500 to 650 HLA-typed donors. Among the approximately 400 genotyped donors, 81% belonged to the genetic ancestry cluster associated with self-reported Caucasian donors. The study aimed to test whether cataloging public T cell receptors could reveal signatures of past pathogen exposure. Using immunosequencing, the study profiled T cell repertoires from fewer than 850 subjects and related those repertoires to cytomegalovirus serostatus. A separate validation cohort of approximately 120 different subjects was used in addition to the approximately 610-subject first cohort. To predict cytomegalovirus infection status, the study combined high-throughput TCR immunosequencing, statistical association of individual TCRs with disease status, and machine learning. To study patterns of TCR occurrence, a later analysis re-analyzed previously published TCR beta repertoires from hundreds of donors and added high-resolution HLA genotyping. In the later analysis, no new phenotypic data were used to find candidate immune exposures; instead, reliance was placed on TCR beta sequences and their occurrence across donors. In an earlier analysis of several hundred of the donors, high-throughput TCR beta sequencing was used to judge whether each TCR beta V gene segment behaved as functional or pseudogenic. Donor age, sex, ethnicity and CMV serostatus were compiled together with the repertoire data. Genome-wide SNP genotypes for about 65% of the roughly 670 donors were used in a later genetic analysis, which treated that subset as a discovery cohort. Every repertoire in the discovery cohort had been generated on one and the same sequencing platform. HLA typing covered class I and class II loci at four-digit resolution. The number of typed donors differed by locus: roughly 620-630 for A, B, C, DRB1 and DQB1; approximately 520 for DQA1; 606 for DPA1; and roughly 470 for DPB1. A handful of DR-DQ haplotypes were handled as single units for association and clustering because linkage in the cohort was strong. Among about 390 genotyped donors of the cohort, an average of roughly 240,000 unique TCR beta nucleotide sequences were sequenced per donor, roughly a sixth of them non-productive.

Study-wide conclusions, independent of this receptor: Some IMGT-functional V segments, including TRBV6-2 and TRBV6-3, could not be told apart with the 87-base-pair reads, so those segments were excluded. A group of highly shared sequence variants was considered likely to be a technical artifact of the sequencing pipeline. According to the authors, the approach could potentially be generalized to other disease states and immunological phenotypes. In vitro tests confirmed that three of the cytomegalovirus-associated TCR beta chains recognize cytomegalovirus antigens. The study listed 170 or so TCR beta chains as associated with cytomegalovirus. Cytomegalovirus status was reported to be diagnosed by the classifier with high specificity and sensitivity in both the original and validation cohorts. Strong co-occurrence of HLA alleles, especially DR and DQ, made assigning TCR associations to individual alleles difficult. At a false discovery rate of 0.05, a later analysis linked some 17,000 TCR beta sequences to specific HLA alleles. Correlated functional status among segregating V segments might reflect linkage disequilibrium, but an unknown experimental factor could not be ruled out. CMV serostatus was the only immune exposure information available for the cohort. Broadly in line with IMGT annotations, most TCR beta V segments showed up in productive rearrangements about 90% or about 30% of the time in an earlier analysis of several hundred of the donors. V-gene and J-gene trimming of TCR beta chains was associated with a missense DCLRE1C variant in a later genetic analysis, and the association was replicated in an independent cohort. While some public TCRs were present in many individuals, most TCR sequences turned up only very rarely across donors. A later genetic analysis reported fewer N-insertions in productive TCRs among donors in an Asian-associated ancestry cluster than the roughly 620-donor mean. A later analysis reported that several top co-occurrence clusters appeared linked to parvovirus B19, influenza, CMV and Epstein-Barr virus. Sequencing depth was assumed to be roughly uniform across donors in the presence/absence analyses, though that assumption may not hold. Only TCR beta chains were sequenced in this cohort, and the absence of alpha or paired-chain data limited detectable features. Because counts were too low, 15 to 20 rarely observed V segments, including chromosome 9 orphons, were excluded from the earlier analysis of around 640 of the donors. A further reported finding was that TCR beta sequences accurately predicted the HLA-A and HLA-B alleles for most subjects in the first cohort. According to a later analysis, most CMV-associated TCR beta chains appeared to be HLA-restricted, and the HLA associations seemed to be driven largely by CMV exposure. According to a later analysis, TCR association rates differed among HLA loci, with DRB1 alleles showing the most associated TCRs and HLA-C alleles showing the fewest. In a later analysis, HLA-associated TCR beta chains showed more clonal expansion and lower generation probabilities than non-associated chains that were equally common. HLA typing was unavailable for some donors at each locus, so association tests used only the typed subset.

The CDR3 starts with the cysteine, ends with the phenylalanine, and has 13 residues. The entry retains the CDR3 DNA only, 39 bases that are in frame from base 1. The junction shows trimming of 8 bases on V and 1 base on J, plus 11 bases between the germline ends. The germline V gene yields SNHLY for CDR1 and FYNNEI for CDR2. The library was built by means of the immunoSEQ multiplex PCR assay. The multiplex PCR relied on a mix of 60 forward primers for TCR Vbeta segments and 13 reverse primers for TCR Jbeta segments. The CDR3 region of rearranged TCR beta genes was amplified from genomic DNA by a multiplex PCR assay. Amplified TCR beta libraries were sequenced as 87-base-pair reads on the Illumina HiSeq System. The original pipeline was this. A later analysis tallied roughly 80 million unique TCR beta chains across the approximately 670 repertoires, and about 10 million of those chains were shared by two or more donors. Raw reads were error-corrected and collapsed into unique sequences with a nearest-neighbor algorithm that merged closely related sequences to remove PCR and sequencing errors. CDR3 sequences were aligned to IMGT reference sequences to assign V, D and J gene segments. For a sequence to be retained, a match of at least six nucleotides was required to both a V gene segment and a J gene segment. Rearrangements were called productive when the CDR3 lacked stop codons and stayed in frame with V and J; all others were non-productive. Following IMGT convention, CDR3 was defined as the stretch from the second conserved V-encoded cysteine up to the conserved J-encoded phenylalanine. The earlier analysis of some 540 of the donors excluded any sequence lacking an unambiguous match to a single V gene segment. An earlier analysis of just under 600 of the donors called V segments functional above 56.7% productive rearrangements and segregating when the between-donor standard deviation exceeded 5%. A statistical classification framework was built to diagnose cytomegalovirus status from the catalog of TCR beta chain sequences. A later analysis assigned V and J genes by comparing TCR nucleotide sequences with IMGT/GENE-DB human TR gene sequences. A later analysis assigned CDR3 sequences and most-parsimonious VDJ recombination scenarios with the TCRdist pipeline. In a later analysis, each TCR beta chain was defined by its CDR3 amino acid sequence together with its V-gene family, and reads without a unique V-gene family were excluded. In a later analysis, fewer than 600 highly shared, low-generation-probability nucleotide sequences were removed to address suspected cross-contamination and a sequencing artifact. For each public chain, a later analysis derived a clonal expansion index from normalized ranks of inferred template counts within each repertoire. A later analysis computed generation probabilities with a VDJ recombination model fitted to out-of-frame rearrangements, and checked the results against IGoR. Hypergeometric tests were used in a later analysis to score TCR-TCR, TCR-HLA and TCR-CMV co-occurrence, with a repertoire-size bias correction applied to the TCR pairs. False discovery rates were estimated in a later analysis by permuting HLA or CMV assignments 20 times. In a later analysis, co-occurring TCRs were grouped using DBSCAN, with TCRdist sequence similarity added in when clustering inside HLA-allele-positive subsets. Co-occurrence clustering excluded repertoires with fewer than 30,000 or more than 120,000 public chains, plus five with anomalous nucleotide sharing. The table was pulled from immuneACCESS by TCRdb, which kept in-frame rearrangements only. Such tables lose some clones; where checked, under half of the loss comes from unresolved V genes, and the rest has no known cause. Clone size and V and J calls were adopted from that table, with D and trimming inferred from the DNA. For this sample the table gives about 200,000 clones, of which around 85% were detected only once. The ten top clones hold 1.7% of the sample.

The cohort consisted of 666 healthy bone marrow donors. Cohort members were all nominally healthy when sampled, although unrecorded immune exposures were likely present. The donor was CMV seronegative and was included in the group of a few hundred seronegative cohort members. A peripheral blood sample was collected from each donor, and TCR beta sequencing was performed on peripheral blood mononuclear cells. Genomic DNA extraction from the blood cell samples was performed with the Qiagen DNeasy Blood Extraction Kit. About this clone: Its antigen is currently not known. No quality values exist for individual bases; no much larger clone is one base distant.

What was sequenced was PBMCs. The rearrangement combines TRBV2 with TRBJ1-1, with a weak D call of TRBD1 (6 bases match). The clonotype was recovered from a man aged 50 to 60 in good health and CMV-seronegative. The DNA sequence reads TGTGCCAGCGGAACGACAGGGAACACTGAAGCTTTCTTT. It translates as CASGTTGNTEAFF.